The subject of this entry is one T cell receptor beta chain. The data originate from a study of blood T cell repertoires in COVID-19. Study context: Some COVID-19 samples were acute and others convalescent; all came from the United States, Italy and Spain.

Authors' methods: Researchers report that nucleated cell counts were estimated from reference gene primer amplification. Method: immunoSEQ multiplex PCR; TCRdb's copy keeps in-frame clones and lacks some. V, J and clone size are taken as reported in that table, and D and trimming were inferred from the DNA itself. The table has approximately 26,000 clones, roughly 87% seen once. Germline assignment: CDR1 SGHAT and CDR2 FQNNGV. There are 15 residues in the CDR3. The V gene end was trimmed by 5 bases and the J gene end by 1 base; junction bases not matched to a gene: 4. The chain uses TRBV11-2 and TRBJ2-3, with 9 bases lining up with TRBD2. The source of this sequence is a human donor in a cohort sampled during active COVID-19. The donor label of this sample is uncertain. The specimen sequenced was peripheral blood. CDR3 protein: CASSPRLAGTDTQYF. CDR3 in DNA: TGTGCCAGCAGCCCAAGACTAGCGGGCACAGATACGCAGTATTTT.